The 30 T cell receptor beta chains presented below share a single source sample, sequenced in a study of early T cells in non-severe SARS-CoV-2 infection. TCRdb re-called the 5' RACE reads through MiXCR, storing one row per CDR3 protein. The sample lists about 50,000 distinct CDR3 sequences, roughly a tenth occurring once. The sample in question was whole blood, obtained at baseline. These receptors all stem from an adult who was a healthcare worker with PCR-confirmed SARS-CoV-2 infection or an uninfected control (not recorded which).

This chain links TRBV18 with TRBJ1-5; the D gene is possibly TRBD1 (5 bases). The V end lost 3 bases, the J end lost 1 base, and 10 bases lay between the germline ends. CDR1 and CDR2 from the germline V gene are KGHSH and LQKENI. The CDR3 sequence is 15 residues long. The CDR3 DNA sequence: TGTGCCAGCTCACCGACCGGGGACAGCAATCAGCCCCAGCATTTT. Protein product: CASSPTGDSNQPQHF.

By proportion, this clonotype is medium-sized. V and J are TRBV6-1 and TRBJ2-5, with 12 bases lining up with TRBD2. CDR3 size: 16 residues. V lost 1 base, J lost 9 bases, and 9 bases stayed unmatched. Germline loops: CDR1 MNHNS, CDR2 SASEGT. CDR3 coding DNA: TGTGCCAGCAGTGAAGAGGCTAGCGGGGGGGCGAGTCCCCAGTACTTC. Its protein is CASSEEASGGASPQYF.

This clonotype was counted only a few times. The chain joins TRBV15 to TRBJ2-3, with D perhaps TRBD1 (5 bases). The CDR3 consists of 14 residues. Trimming stripped 0 bases from V and 7 bases from J, with 11 bases between. Germline V lookup: CDR1 LNHNV, CDR2 YYDKDF (reference sequence). The CDR3 nucleotides are TGTGCCACCAGCAGAGATCGACAGTTTAATACGCAGTATTTT. As protein: CATSRDRQFNTQYF.

This clonotype has more than one count but fewer than ten. This chain uses TRBV28 with TRBJ2-7; the match to TRBD1 covers 8 bases. This CDR3 has 15 amino acids. After removal of 3 bases from V and 2 bases from J, the junction contained 6 bases not matched to a gene. In germline, CDR1 is MDHEN, CDR2 SYDVKM. In DNA, the CDR3 is TGTGCCAGCAGTTTTTCCGGGACAGGAACCTACGAGCAGTACTTC. This codes for CASSFSGTGTYEQYF.

This rearrangement joins TRBV7-7 to TRBJ1-2; 7 positions agree with TRBD1. Germline CDR1 SSHAT, CDR2 FNYEAQ (reference sequence). This CDR3 is 17 amino acids long. Trimming cost V 4 bases and J 0 bases; bases outside gene matches: 11. CDR3 region: CASSWADRSRANYGYTF. The DNA for the CDR3 is TGTGCCAGCAGCTGGGCGGACAGGTCCAGAGCTAACTATGGCTACACCTTC.

J is TRBJ1-2 and V is TRBV11-2, with D uncertain. From germline, CDR1 is SGHAT and CDR2 FQNNGV. This CDR3 contains 12 residues. Trimming left V 5 bases short and J 6 bases short, with 10 bases between. The CDR3 loop is CASSGEGNGYTF. CDR3 DNA sequence: TGTGCCAGCAGCGGGGAAGGAAATGGCTACACCTTC.

The chain couples TRBV7-7 to TRBJ2-3; a weak D match, TRBD2 (7 bases). Trimming removed 5 bases from V and 6 bases from J, with 15 bases in between. Germline lookup yields CDR1 SSHAT and CDR2 FNYEAQ (reference sequence). The CDR3 is 14 residues long. The CDR3, as DNA: TGTGCCAGCAGCACGGGGGGCTCCGCCGATACGCAGTATTTT. It translates to CASSTGGSADTQYF.

V is TRBV7-9 and J is TRBJ2-2; D is unresolved. This CDR3 comprises 17 residues. V dropped 6 bases and J dropped 1 base, with 18 bases sitting between them. CDR1 and CDR2 from the germline V gene are SEHNR and FQNEAQ (reference sequence). The CDR3 DNA is TGTGCCAGCAGTCCACCCTACGTGGCTGAGAACACCGGGGAGCTGTTTTTT. The encoded protein is CASSPPYVAENTGELFF.

This clonotype was seen only a few times. This chain links TRBV18 with TRBJ2-7, with D uncertain. Per the germline V gene, CDR1 is KGHSH and CDR2 is LQKENI. CDR3 length: 12 residues. Trimming took off 2 bases at V and 2 bases at J, with 4 bases between the two ends. The CDR3 region has the DNA TGTGCCAGCTCACCAGACACCTACGAGCAGTACTTC. Protein: CASSPDTYEQYF.

The rearrangement links TRBV29-1 to TRBJ2-2; D remains unclear. CDR1 and CDR2 (germline): SQVTM, ANQGSEA. V lost 6 bases, J lost 6 bases, and 17 bases lay in between. CDR3 length: 14 residues. CDR3 DNA: TGCAGCGTGGCGTATAGGGTGAAGGCCGGGGAGCTGTTTTTT. Protein sequence: CSVAYRVKAGELFF.

This clonotype was observed a few times. The rearrangement links TRBV11-2 to TRBJ2-2; a weak D match, TRBD1 (6 bases). Germline V gives CDR1 SGHAT, CDR2 FQNNGV. The CDR3 runs to 19 residues. Trimming pared 0 bases from V and 6 bases from J, leaving 23 bases between. CDR3 residues: CASSLDVTGLYHRSGELFF. CDR3 sequence (DNA): TGTGCCAGCAGCTTAGATGTAACAGGGCTTTATCATCGGTCCGGGGAGCTGTTTTTT. The full variable domain, rest sourced from reference TRBV11-2 and TRBJ2-2, is EAGVAQSPRYKIIEKRQSVAFWCNPISGHATLYWYQQILGQGPKLLIQFQNNGVVDDSQLPKDRFSAERLKGVDSTLKIQPAKLEDSAVYLCASSLDVTGLYHRSGELFFGEGSRLTVL.

The V call is TRBV6-4, the J call TRBJ1-1; perhaps TRBD1 as D (6 bases). This CDR3 has 14 amino acids. Trimming removed 5 bases at V and 8 bases at J, with 18 bases between. In germline, CDR1 is MRHNA, CDR2 SNTAGT. The DNA for the CDR3 is TGTGCCAGCAGTCCCCTAGGGGGGTCGGGCGAAGCTTTCTTT. This translates into CASSPLGGSGEAFF.

The table lists this clonotype with many counts. The V gene is TRBV28, the J gene TRBJ1-1; D remains unclear. Germline V CDR1 and CDR2: MDHEN, SYDVKM. Deletions cut 5 bases from V and 1 base from J, with 8 bases between. This CDR3 is 13 amino acids long. The CDR3 DNA sequence: TGTGCCAGCAGTAGCCGGAAGAACACTGAAGCTTTCTTT. Protein product: CASSSRKNTEAFF.

This clonotype was counted only a few times. The chain joins TRBV7-2 to TRBJ2-2; no firm D call. Between the trimmed V and J ends, which lost 5 bases and 6 bases, there was a span of 10 bases. Germline V gives CDR1 SGHTA, CDR2 FQGNSA. The CDR3 runs to 13 residues. The CDR3, as DNA: TGTGCCAGCAGCATTCGACGAGCCGGGGAGCTGTTTTTT. Residues: CASSIRRAGELFF.

This clonotype appeared many times. This chain joins TRBV20-1 and TRBJ2-1; 12 nucleotides line up with TRBD2. The CDR3 runs to 16 residues. The germline V gene has CDR1 DFQATT and CDR2 SNEGSKA (reference sequence). V was pared by 3 bases and J by 6 bases, with 9 bases of the junction left unmatched. CDR3 protein: CSASSGTSGSGNEQFF. The CDR3 nucleotides are TGCAGTGCTAGTTCCGGGACTAGCGGGTCGGGCAATGAGCAGTTCTTC.

This clonotype was detected many times. The V gene is TRBV7-9, the J gene TRBJ2-1, with 14 positions matching TRBD2. Germline V lookup: CDR1 SEHNR, CDR2 FQNEAQ (reference sequence). CDR3 length: 14 residues. With V trimmed by 4 bases and J by 9 bases, 2 bases remained unmatched. CDR3 sequence reads: CASSSGLAGAEQFF. CDR3 nucleotide sequence: TGTGCCAGCAGCTCGGGACTAGCGGGAGCTGAGCAGTTCTTC.

This clonotype was picked up many times. The CDR3 DNA reads TGTGCCAGCAGTTCCACCTGGGATGAGCAGTTCTTC. It is translated as CASSSTWDEQFF. This rearrangement joins TRBV6-5 to TRBJ2-1; D unclear. Germline CDR1 reads MNHEY; CDR2 reads SVGAGI. The ends were cut back, 4 bases at V and 8 bases at J, with 9 bases in the middle. The CDR3 contains 12 residues.

The gene calls are TRBV29-1 and TRBJ2-7; the match to TRBD1 covers 8 bases. Germline CDR1 reads SQVTM; CDR2 reads ANQGSEA. V was clipped by 6 bases and J by 7 bases; unmatched bases: 5. CDR3 length: 11 residues. The CDR3 nucleotides are TGCAGCGTAGGACAGGGTAGGGAGCAGTACTTC. Translated, it gives CSVGQGREQYF.

The sample holds a few counts of this clonotype. The rearrangement joins TRBV18 to TRBJ2-7, with TRBD1 identical over 7 bases. Per germline, CDR1 KGHSH and CDR2 LQKENI. Trimming removed 3 bases from V and 2 bases from J; junction bases left unmatched: 4. The CDR3 is made up of 14 amino acids. The CDR3 sequence is CASSPGTETYEQYF. As DNA, the CDR3 is TGTGCCAGCTCACCCGGGACAGAAACCTACGAGCAGTACTTC.

This chain links TRBV4-2 with TRBJ1-3; the match to TRBD1 covers 7 bases. Germline V lookup: CDR1 LGHNA, CDR2 YNFKEQ. Trimming cost V 1 base and J 2 bases; bases outside gene matches: 5. The CDR3 consists of 16 residues. The CDR3 bases are TGTGCCAGCAGCCAAGCCAGGGGGACCGCTGGAAACACCATATATTTT. Encoded protein: CASSQARGTAGNTIYF.

This clonotype was observed many times. It is unclear where the CDR3 begins or ends on the DNA, so no DNA is shown, and the CDR3 is as TCRdb lists it. The chain employs TRBV7-8 and TRBJ2-7. A total of 15 residues make up the CDR3, ends included. CDR1 and CDR2 (germline): SGHVS, FQNEAQ. The CDR3 reads CASSLEGRFGEGSYF.

At least ten counts were recorded for this clonotype. V usage is TRBV12-3 or TRBV12-4 and J usage is TRBJ1-2; a weak D match, TRBD1 (5 bases). The CDR3 sequence is 14 residues long. Trimming shortened V by 7 bases and J by 5 bases, and 17 bases separated the two germline ends. The CDR3 region has the DNA TGTGCCAGCAATAACAGGAGTGCCATGTATGGCTACACCTTC. Its protein product is CASNNRSAMYGYTF.

There are a few counts of this clonotype. This chain uses TRBV29-1 with TRBJ1-1, with D perhaps matching TRBD1 (6 bases). Germline CDR1 reads SQVTM; CDR2 reads ANQGSEA. Trimming cost V 3 bases and J 5 bases, with 16 bases left between them. The CDR3 is made up of 14 amino acids. CDR3: CSVEKSGGRTEAFF. As DNA, the CDR3 is TGCAGCGTTGAGAAGAGTGGGGGGCGGACTGAAGCTTTCTTT.

In this sample, this clonotype turned up many times. The V and J genes are TRBV29-1 and TRBJ1-1, with 9 bases lining up with TRBD1. Trimming took 5 bases from V and 9 from J; bases not matched to a gene: 10. The germline gives CDR1 SQVTM, CDR2 ANQGSEA. This CDR3 contains 13 residues. In DNA form, the CDR3 reads TGCAGCGTTACTCGACAGGGGGTAGATAAAGCTTTCTTT. Translating gives CSVTRQGVDKAFF.

This clonotype was detected many times. This chain uses TRBV19 with TRBJ2-2; D gene unclear. This CDR3 spans 14 amino acids. The V gene's germline CDR1 is LNHDA and CDR2 SQIVND (reference sequence). V shed 4 bases and J shed 1 base, with 7 bases lying between them. CDR3 residues: CASSTRQNTGELFF. Written as DNA, the CDR3 is TGTGCCAGTAGTACCCGACAGAACACCGGGGAGCTGTTTTTT. Complete variable domain (other parts from reference TRBV19 and TRBJ2-2): DGGITQSPKYLFRKEGQNVTLSCEQNLNHDAMYWYRQDPGQGLRLIYYSQIVNDFQKGDIAEGYSVSREKKESFPLTVTSAQKNPTAFYLCASSTRQNTGELFFGEGSRLTVL.

The table lists this clonotype with a few counts. V and J are TRBV7-9 and TRBJ2-3, with TRBD2 matching 14 bases. CDR1 is SEHNR and CDR2 is FQNEAQ in the germline V gene (reference sequence). J gave up 0 bases and V 5 bases, and 7 bases lay outside the gene matches. This CDR3 is built from 18 residues. The DNA for the CDR3 is TGTGCCAGCAGCACCGGGACTAGCGGGAGCCTTAGCACAGATACGCAGTATTTT. Translated: CASSTGTSGSLSTDTQYF.

This clonotype has a handful of counts. The rearrangement links TRBV5-1 to TRBJ1-2; perhaps TRBD1 as D (6 bases). The germline gives CDR1 SGHRS, CDR2 YFSETQ. With 0 bases removed from V and 0 bases from J, the gap between germline ends came to 9 bases. This CDR3 has 15 amino acids. In nucleotides, the CDR3 is TGCGCCAGCAGCTTGGGGGACACCTCTAACTATGGCTACACCTTC. It specifies CASSLGDTSNYGYTF.

This clonotype was observed many times. This rearrangement joins TRBV30 to TRBJ1-5; tentatively, D is TRBD1 (6 bases). V was cut by 2 bases and J by 5 bases, with 16 bases left in between. CDR1 and CDR2 from the germline V gene are GTSNPN and SVGIG (reference sequence). This CDR3 has 15 amino acids. CDR3 amino acids: CAWSLPGGHYQPQHF. In DNA, the CDR3 is TGTGCCTGGAGTCTCCCCGGGGGCCATTATCAGCCCCAGCATTTT.

This clonotype came up a few times. The chain employs TRBV7-9 and TRBJ2-3; TRBD1 aligns across 7 bases. Per the germline V gene, CDR1 is SEHNR and CDR2 is FQNEAQ (reference sequence). The CDR3 has 16 amino acids. After removal of 1 base from V and 0 bases from J, the junction contained 4 bases not matched to a gene. CDR3 sequence (DNA): TGTGCCAGCAGCTTAGGGACAGGAGCTAGCACAGATACGCAGTATTTT. This gives the protein CASSLGTGASTDTQYF.

This clonotype occurred a few times. This sequence joins TRBV5-8 and TRBJ2-7; D unresolved. The CDR3 spans 10 residues. Germline values: CDR1 SGHTS, CDR2 YDEGEE. V shed 1 base and J shed 4 bases, with 0 bases lying between them. CDR3 coding DNA: TGTGCCAGCAGCTTGTACGAGCAGTACTTC. Translation: CASSLYEQYF.